Listed here are 8 T cell receptor beta chains from one sample, sequenced in a study of T cell responses to AZD1222 COVID-19 vaccine. The assay was immunoSEQ multiplex PCR, and TCRdb's table has in-frame clones only and misses some. The table has 95,000 or so clones, about nine tenths seen once. Sequenced material: peripheral blood, taken on day 0 of MenACWY control vaccination. The source is an adult in good health.

The rearrangement links TRBV2 to TRBJ1-2; no clear D. The germline V and J ends were trimmed by 6 bases and 2 bases, with 16 bases remaining between them. CDR1 and CDR2 from the germline V gene are SNHLY and FYNNEI. The CDR3 is 15 amino acids. CDR3 in DNA: TGTGCCAGCAGGAGAACAGAGGCAGACAACTATGGCTACACCTTC. Encoded protein: CASRRTEADNYGYTF. Looking up the rest from reference TRBV2 and TRBJ1-2 gives the full variable domain: EPEVTQTPSHQVTQMGQEVILRCVPISNHLYFYWYRQILGQKVEFLVSFYNNEISEKSEIFDDQFSVERPDGSNFTLKIRSTKLEDSAMYFCASRRTEADNYGYTFGSGTRLTVV.

The CDR3 region has the DNA TGTGCCAGCAGCCAACACACCCGGGACCGAAACTATGGCTACACCTTC. It codes for CASSQHTRDRNYGYTF. The J gene is TRBJ1-2, the V gene TRBV14; a possible D gene is TRBD1 (5 bases). The CDR3 contains 16 residues. Trimming stripped 2 bases from V and 2 bases from J, with 15 bases between. Germline V CDR1 and CDR2: SGHDN, FVKESK.

V gene TRBV7-2 combines with J gene TRBJ2-5; D unclear. Germline-derived CDR1 and CDR2 are SGHTA and FQGNSA. The CDR3 has 14 residues. V shed 1 base and J shed 1 base, with 7 bases lying between them. CDR3 loop: CASSLELVQETQYF. The CDR3 bases are TGTGCCAGCAGCTTAGAGCTAGTCCAAGAGACCCAGTACTTC. The entire variable domain, with the rest obtained from reference TRBV7-2 and TRBJ2-5, is as follows: GAGVSQSPSNKVTEKGKDVELRCDPISGHTALYWYRQSLGQGLEFLIYFQGNSAPDKSGLPSDRFSAERTGGSVSTLTIQRTQQEDSAVYLCASSLELVQETQYFGPGTRLLVL.

The V gene is TRBV2, the J gene TRBJ1-5; D is unclear. This CDR3 contains 13 residues. Looked up from germline, CDR1 is SNHLY and CDR2 is FYNNEI. Trimming took 4 bases from V and 5 from J, leaving 9 bases between them. The CDR3 here is CASSVALYQPQHF. CDR3 DNA sequence: TGTGCCAGCAGTGTGGCCCTCTATCAGCCCCAGCATTTT.

The chain joins TRBV27 to TRBJ1-6, with D unclear. The length of the CDR3 is 18 residues. Per germline, CDR1 MNHEY and CDR2 SMNVEV (reference sequence). The V end was cut by 3 bases, the J end by 9 bases, with 24 bases between. The CDR3 reads CASSFPGIWCLLSSPLHF. The CDR3 bases are TGTGCCAGCAGTTTTCCCGGGATTTGGTGTTTACTAAGTTCACCCCTCCACTTT.

The chain couples TRBV7-9 to TRBJ2-7, with D possibly being TRBD1 (6 bases). Trimming stripped 4 bases from V and 4 bases from J, with 11 bases between. The V gene's germline CDR1 is SEHNR and CDR2 FQNEAQ (reference sequence). CDR3 length equals 13 residues. DNA for the CDR3: TGTGCCAGCAGCTCGGACAGAGGGTACGAGCAGTACTTC. Translating gives CASSSDRGYEQYF. Complete variable domain (other parts from reference TRBV7-9 and TRBJ2-7): DTGVSQNPRHKITKRGQNVTFRCDPISEHNRLYWYRQTLGQGPEFLTYFQNEAQLEKSRLLSDRFSAERPKGSFSTLEIQRTEQGDSAMYLCASSSDRGYEQYFGPGTRLTVT.

This sequence joins TRBV19 and TRBJ1-2; 9 bases line up with TRBD1. There are 15 residues in the CDR3. Germline V gene data show CDR1 as LNHDA and CDR2 as SQIVND (reference sequence). Trimming removed 1 base from V and 4 bases from J; junction bases left unmatched: 4. CDR3 loop: CASSIGQGGGYGYTF. In DNA form, the CDR3 reads TGTGCCAGTAGTATAGGACAGGGGGGTGGCTATGGCTACACCTTC.

This clone came up once. This chain connects TRBV11-2 to TRBJ2-7, with D perhaps matching TRBD1 or TRBD2 (5 bases each). This CDR3 comprises 14 residues. Germline CDR1 is SGHAT and CDR2 is FQNNGV. Trimming stripped 7 bases from V and 0 bases from J, with 13 bases between. Here the CDR3 DNA reads TGTGCCAGCACTAAGTTGAGGGGCTCCTACGAGCAGTACTTC. It specifies CASTKLRGSYEQYF.